This TCR beta chain was sequenced in a study of CD8 T cells in ankylosing spondylitis. Study findings and constraints: Seven or eight highly homologous variants made up a TCR beta motif, and this motif appeared characteristic of ankylosing spondylitis blood. In ankylosing spondylitis patients, matched synovial fluid reportedly showed significant enrichment of disease-linked clones.

TCRdb passed the 5' RACE reads through MiXCR, listing each CDR3 protein once. Seen here are more than 150,000 distinct CDR3 sequences, roughly 13% observed once, and the top ten hold approximately 15%. Concerning this clonotype itself: The target antigen is unknown.

This receptor was taken from a male donor with ankylosing spondylitis or in good health (not recorded which). The sequenced sample was blood, either unsorted or a sorted T cell fraction (not recorded which).

In DNA, the CDR3 is TGTGCCAGCAGTGAGGGGACTACTCCCCGGGCAGATACGCAGTATTTT. Translation: CASSEGTTPRADTQYF. The chain is built from TRBV6-1 and TRBJ2-3, with TRBD2 matching 7 bases. V lost 3 bases to trimming and J lost 4 bases; unmatched junction nucleotides: 10. The CDR3 extends over 16 amino acids. Germline V gene data show CDR1 as MNHNS and CDR2 as SASEGT.